Below, one T cell receptor (beta chain) is given with its context. Its antigen is not identified. The record originates from a study of chemoradiotherapy in HPV16-positive cancers. Study findings and constraints: HPV-specific T cells were functionally defined from only a couple of HPV16-positive patients.

The CDR3 is 17 amino acids. Germline values: CDR1 SGHRS, CDR2 YFSETQ. V lost 4 bases to trimming and J lost 1 base, with 18 bases between them. Sequenced by immunoSEQ multiplex PCR; TCRdb stores in-frame clones only, minus some. Here the sample spans roughly 70,000 clones, about nine tenths being singletons. The specimen was blood, collected from a patient who underwent chemoradiotherapy. This TCR was sampled from a human donor with HPV-associated anogenital cancer. This chain connects TRBV5-1 to TRBJ2-1; D perhaps matches TRBD1 (6 bases). Here the CDR3 DNA reads TGCGCCAGCAGCATACAGTCCGGGACACTTTCCTACAATGAGCAGTTCTTC. Its translation: CASSIQSGTLSYNEQFF.